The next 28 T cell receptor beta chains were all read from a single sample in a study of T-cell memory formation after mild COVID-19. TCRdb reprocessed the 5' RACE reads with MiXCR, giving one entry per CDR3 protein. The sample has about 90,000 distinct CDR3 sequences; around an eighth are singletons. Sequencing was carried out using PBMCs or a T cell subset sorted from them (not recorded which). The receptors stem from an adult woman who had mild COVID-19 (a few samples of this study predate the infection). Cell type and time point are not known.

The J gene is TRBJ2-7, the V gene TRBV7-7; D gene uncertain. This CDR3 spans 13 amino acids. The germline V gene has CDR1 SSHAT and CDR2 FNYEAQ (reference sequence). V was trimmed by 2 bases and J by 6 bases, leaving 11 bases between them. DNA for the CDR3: TGTGCCAGCAGCTTAAGTCCGGCGAGCGAGCAGTACTTC. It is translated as CASSLSPASEQYF.

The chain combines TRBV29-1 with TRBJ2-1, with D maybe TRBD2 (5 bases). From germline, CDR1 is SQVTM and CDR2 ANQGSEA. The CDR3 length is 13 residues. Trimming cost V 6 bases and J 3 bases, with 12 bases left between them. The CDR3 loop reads CSVLGGLYNEQFF. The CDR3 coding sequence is TGCAGCGTCCTGGGCGGACTCTACAATGAGCAGTTCTTC.

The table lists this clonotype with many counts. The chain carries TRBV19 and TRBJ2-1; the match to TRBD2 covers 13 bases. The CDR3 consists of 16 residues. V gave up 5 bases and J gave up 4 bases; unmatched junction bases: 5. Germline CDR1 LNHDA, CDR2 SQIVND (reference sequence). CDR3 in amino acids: CASSLPGLAGYNEQFF. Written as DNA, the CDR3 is TGTGCCAGTAGTCTCCCGGGACTAGCGGGATACAATGAGCAGTTCTTC.

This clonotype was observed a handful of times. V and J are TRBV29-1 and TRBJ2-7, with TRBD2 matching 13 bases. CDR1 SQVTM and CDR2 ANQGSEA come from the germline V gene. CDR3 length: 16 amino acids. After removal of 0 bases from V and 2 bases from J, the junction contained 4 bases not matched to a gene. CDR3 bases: TGCAGCGTTGAAGAGGGACTAGCGGGACACACCTACGAGCAGTACTTC. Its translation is CSVEEGLAGHTYEQYF.

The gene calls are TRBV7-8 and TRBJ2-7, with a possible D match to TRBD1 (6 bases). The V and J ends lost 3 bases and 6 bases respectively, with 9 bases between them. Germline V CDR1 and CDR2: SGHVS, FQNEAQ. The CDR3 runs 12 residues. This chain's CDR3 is CASSFRGGEQYF. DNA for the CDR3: TGTGCCAGCAGCTTCAGGGGTGGCGAGCAGTACTTC.

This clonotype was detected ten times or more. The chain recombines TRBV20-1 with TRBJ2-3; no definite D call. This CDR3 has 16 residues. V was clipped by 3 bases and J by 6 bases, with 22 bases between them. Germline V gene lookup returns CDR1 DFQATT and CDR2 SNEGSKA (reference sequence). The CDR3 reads CSASPPWTAVVDTQYF. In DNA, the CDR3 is TGCAGTGCTAGCCCCCCCTGGACGGCCGTCGTGGATACGCAGTATTTT.

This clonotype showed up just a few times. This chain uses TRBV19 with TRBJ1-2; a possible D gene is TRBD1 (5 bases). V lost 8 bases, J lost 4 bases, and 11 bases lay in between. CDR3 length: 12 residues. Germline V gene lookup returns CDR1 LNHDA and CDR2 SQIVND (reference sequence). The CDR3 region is CASSTGTYGYTF. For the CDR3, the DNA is TGTGCCAGTTCCACGGGGACCTATGGCTACACCTTC.

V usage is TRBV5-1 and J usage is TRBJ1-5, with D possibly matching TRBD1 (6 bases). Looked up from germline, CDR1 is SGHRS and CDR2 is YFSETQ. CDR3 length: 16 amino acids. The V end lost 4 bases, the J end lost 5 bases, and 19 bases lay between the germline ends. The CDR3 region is CASSPLPTGTYQPQHF. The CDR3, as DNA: TGCGCCAGCAGCCCCCTCCCGACAGGTACTTATCAGCCCCAGCATTTT.

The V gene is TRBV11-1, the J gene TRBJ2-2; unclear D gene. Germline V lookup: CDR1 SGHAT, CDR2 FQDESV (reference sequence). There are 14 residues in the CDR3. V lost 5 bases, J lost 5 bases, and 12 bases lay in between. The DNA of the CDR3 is TGTGCCAGCAGCCCCTTCGATCATACCGGGGAGCTGTTTTTT. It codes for CASSPFDHTGELFF. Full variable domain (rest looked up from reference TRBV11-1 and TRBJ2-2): EAEVAQSPRYKITEKSQAVAFWCDPISGHATLYWYRQILGQGPELLVQFQDESVVDDSQLPKDRFSAERLKGVDSTLKIQPAELGDSAMYLCASSPFDHTGELFFGEGSRLTVL.

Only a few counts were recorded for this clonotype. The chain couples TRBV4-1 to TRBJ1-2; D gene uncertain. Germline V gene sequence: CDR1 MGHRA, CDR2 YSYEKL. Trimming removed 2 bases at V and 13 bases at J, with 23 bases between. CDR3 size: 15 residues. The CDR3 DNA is TGCGCCAGCAGCCAAACCCCCAGCCCACGAGTGAGTTTCACCTTC. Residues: CASSQTPSPRVSFTF.

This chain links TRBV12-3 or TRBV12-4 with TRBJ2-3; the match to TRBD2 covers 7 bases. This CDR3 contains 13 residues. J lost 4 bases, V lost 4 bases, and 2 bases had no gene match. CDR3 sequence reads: CASSYGGADTQYF. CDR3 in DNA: TGTGCCAGCAGTTATGGGGGGGCAGATACGCAGTATTTT.

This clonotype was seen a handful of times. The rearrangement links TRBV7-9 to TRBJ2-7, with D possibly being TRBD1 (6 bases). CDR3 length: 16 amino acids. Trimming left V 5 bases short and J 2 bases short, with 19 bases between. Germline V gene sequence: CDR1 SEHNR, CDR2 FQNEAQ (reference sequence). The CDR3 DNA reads TGTGCCAGCAGCCACCGGGACATCCTCCCCCCCTACGAGCAGTACTTC. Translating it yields CASSHRDILPPYEQYF.

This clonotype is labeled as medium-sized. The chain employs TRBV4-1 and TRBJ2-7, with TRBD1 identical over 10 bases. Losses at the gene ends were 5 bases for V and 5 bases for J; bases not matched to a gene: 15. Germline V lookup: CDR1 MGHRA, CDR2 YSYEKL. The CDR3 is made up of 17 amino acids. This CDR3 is CASSLSWTGGAIDEQYF. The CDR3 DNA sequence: TGCGCCAGCAGCTTAAGTTGGACAGGGGGGGCAATCGACGAGCAGTACTTC.

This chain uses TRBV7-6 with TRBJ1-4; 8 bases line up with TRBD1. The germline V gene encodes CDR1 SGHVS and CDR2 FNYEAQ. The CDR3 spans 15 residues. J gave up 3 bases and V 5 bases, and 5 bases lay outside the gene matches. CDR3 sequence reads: CASSPGQGANEKLFF. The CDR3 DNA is TGTGCCAGCAGCCCTGGACAGGGCGCTAATGAAAAACTGTTTTTT.

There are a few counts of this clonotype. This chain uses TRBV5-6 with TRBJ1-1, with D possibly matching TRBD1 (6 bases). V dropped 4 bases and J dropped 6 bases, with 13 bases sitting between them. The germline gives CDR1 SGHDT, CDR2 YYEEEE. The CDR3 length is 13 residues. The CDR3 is CASSKQGIAEAFF. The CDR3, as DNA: TGTGCCAGCAGCAAACAGGGTATCGCTGAAGCTTTCTTT. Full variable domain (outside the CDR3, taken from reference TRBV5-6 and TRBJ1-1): DAGVTQSPTHLIKTRGQQVTLRCSPKSGHDTVSWYQQALGQGPQFIFQYYEEEERQRGNFPDRFSGHQFPNYSSELNVNALLLGDSALYLCASSKQGIAEAFFGQGTRLTVV.

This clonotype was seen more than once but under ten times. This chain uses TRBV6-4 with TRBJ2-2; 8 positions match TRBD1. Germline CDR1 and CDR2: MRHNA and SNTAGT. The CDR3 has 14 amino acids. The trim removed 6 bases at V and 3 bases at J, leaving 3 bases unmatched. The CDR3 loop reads CASSPDRDTGELFF. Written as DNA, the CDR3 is TGTGCCAGCAGCCCGGACAGGGACACCGGGGAGCTGTTTTTT.

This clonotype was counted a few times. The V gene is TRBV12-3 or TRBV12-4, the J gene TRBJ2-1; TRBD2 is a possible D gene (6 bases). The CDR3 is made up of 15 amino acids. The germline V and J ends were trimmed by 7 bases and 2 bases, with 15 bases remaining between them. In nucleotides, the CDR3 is TGTGCCAGCACCCTTAAGGCGGGGCCCTACAATGAGCAGTTCTTC. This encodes CASTLKAGPYNEQFF.

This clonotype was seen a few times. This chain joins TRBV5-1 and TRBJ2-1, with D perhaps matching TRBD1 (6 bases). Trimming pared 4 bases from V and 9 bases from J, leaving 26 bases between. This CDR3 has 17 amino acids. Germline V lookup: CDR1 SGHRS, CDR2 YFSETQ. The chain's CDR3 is CASSVDRQARAFGEQFF. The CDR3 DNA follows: TGCGCCAGCAGCGTGGATAGACAGGCTCGAGCTTTCGGTGAGCAGTTCTTC.

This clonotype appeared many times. CDR3 sequence: CASTLAVGEQYF. The CDR3 DNA follows: TGTGCCAGCACTCTCGCGGTGGGCGAGCAGTACTTC. The chain employs TRBV7-9 and TRBJ2-7; the D is unclear. The CDR3 is made up of 12 amino acids. CDR1 and CDR2 from the germline V gene are SEHNR and FQNEAQ (reference sequence). The ends were cut back, 7 bases at V and 6 bases at J, with 13 bases in the middle.

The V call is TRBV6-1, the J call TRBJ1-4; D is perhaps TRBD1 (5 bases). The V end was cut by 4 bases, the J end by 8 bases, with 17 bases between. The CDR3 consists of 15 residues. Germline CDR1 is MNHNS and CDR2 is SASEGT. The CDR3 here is CASSVISGFWEKLFF. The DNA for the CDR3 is TGTGCCAGCAGTGTAATTTCAGGGTTTTGGGAAAAACTGTTTTTT.

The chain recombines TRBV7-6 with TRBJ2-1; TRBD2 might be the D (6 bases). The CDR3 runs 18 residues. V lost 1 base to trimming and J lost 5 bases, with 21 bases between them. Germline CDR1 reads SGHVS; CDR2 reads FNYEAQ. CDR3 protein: CASSLGRELSGLNNEQFF. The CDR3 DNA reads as TGTGCCAGCAGCTTAGGGCGTGAACTCAGCGGGCTAAACAATGAGCAGTTCTTC.

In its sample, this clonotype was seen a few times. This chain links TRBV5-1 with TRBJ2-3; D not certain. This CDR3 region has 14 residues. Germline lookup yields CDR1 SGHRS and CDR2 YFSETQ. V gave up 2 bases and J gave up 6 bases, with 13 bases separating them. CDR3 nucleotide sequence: TGCGCCAGCAGCTTCGGGCCTAATTCTGATACGCAGTATTTT. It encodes CASSFGPNSDTQYF.

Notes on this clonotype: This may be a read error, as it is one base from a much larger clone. For the CDR3, the DNA is TGTGCCAGCAGTGAGGACAGGGATTCGGTTCAGCCCCAGCATTTT. Translated, it gives CASSEDRDSVQPQHF. The chain couples TRBV12-3 or TRBV12-4 to TRBJ1-5; 8 bases line up with TRBD1. Trimming at V came to 5 bases and at J to 6 bases, leaving 9 bases not matched to a gene. CDR3 length: 15 amino acids.

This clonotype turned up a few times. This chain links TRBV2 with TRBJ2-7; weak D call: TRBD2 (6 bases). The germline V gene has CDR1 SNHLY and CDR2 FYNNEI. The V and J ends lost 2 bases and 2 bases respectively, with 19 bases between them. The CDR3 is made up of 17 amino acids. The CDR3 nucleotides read TGTGCCAGCAGTGAATCGGGAGCAGGAACCCTCACCTACGAGCAGTACTTC. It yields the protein CASSESGAGTLTYEQYF.

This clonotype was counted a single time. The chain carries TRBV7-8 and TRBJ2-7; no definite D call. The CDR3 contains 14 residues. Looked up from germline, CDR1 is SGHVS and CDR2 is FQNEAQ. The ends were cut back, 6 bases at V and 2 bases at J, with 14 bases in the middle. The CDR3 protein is CASRFDYSTYEQYF. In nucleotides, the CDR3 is TGTGCCAGCAGATTCGATTACAGTACCTACGAGCAGTACTTC.

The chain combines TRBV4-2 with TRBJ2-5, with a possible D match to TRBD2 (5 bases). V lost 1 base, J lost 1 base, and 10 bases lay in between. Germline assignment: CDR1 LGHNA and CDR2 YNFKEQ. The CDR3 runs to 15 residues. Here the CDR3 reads CASSQGDTSQETQYF. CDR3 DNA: TGTGCCAGCAGCCAAGGTGACACTAGCCAAGAGACCCAGTACTTC.

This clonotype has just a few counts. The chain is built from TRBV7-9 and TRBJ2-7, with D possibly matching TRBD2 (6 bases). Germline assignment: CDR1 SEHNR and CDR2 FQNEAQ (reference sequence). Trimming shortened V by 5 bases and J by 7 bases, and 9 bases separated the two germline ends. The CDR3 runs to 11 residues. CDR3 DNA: TGTGCCAGCAGCGCCGCGGGGGAGCAGTACTTC. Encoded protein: CASSAAGEQYF.

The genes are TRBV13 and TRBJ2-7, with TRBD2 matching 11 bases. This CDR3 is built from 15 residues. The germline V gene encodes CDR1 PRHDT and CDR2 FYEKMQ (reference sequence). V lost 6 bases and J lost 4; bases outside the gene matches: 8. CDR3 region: CASSQRGLAEYEQYF. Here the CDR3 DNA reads TGTGCCAGCAGTCAAAGGGGACTAGCGGAGTACGAGCAGTACTTC.